Following are 31 T cell receptor beta chains from one sample sequenced in a study of T cells in localized non-small cell lung cancer. TCRdb keeps only in-frame clones here, not all; method: immunoSEQ multiplex PCR. The table has over a thousand clones, 14% to 15% seen once; the top ten hold roughly 28%. Sequenced material: normal lung tissue next to the tumor, taken before any cancer treatment. Every receptor here comes from a male donor older than 55 with stage I lung adenocarcinoma.

This chain links TRBV11-3 with TRBJ2-6; D gene ambiguous. V was clipped by 2 bases and J by 3 bases, with 8 bases between them. The CDR3 runs 15 residues. Looked up from germline, CDR1 is SGHNT and CDR2 is YENEEA. This CDR3 reads CASSLRTDGANVLTF. The CDR3 DNA is TGTGCCAGCAGCTTAAGAACAGATGGGGCCAACGTCCTGACTTTC.

The V and J genes are TRBV11-3 and TRBJ2-2, with 8 bases fitting TRBD2. This CDR3 is 16 amino acids long. V gave up 5 bases and J gave up 13 bases; unmatched junction bases: 18. CDR1 is SGHNT, CDR2 YENEEA, per germline. The CDR3 DNA is TGTGCCAGCAGCCCTGGGCGAGTAGCGGGGATCACTCGGCTGTTTTTT. Residues: CASSPGRVAGITRLFF.

The CDR3 nucleotides read TGCAGCGTTGACCCGAACATCCAAGAGACCCAGTACTTC. Its protein product is CSVDPNIQETQYF. The chain joins TRBV29-1 to TRBJ2-5; D not resolved. Per the germline V gene, CDR1 is SQVTM and CDR2 is ANQGSEA. V gave up 3 bases and J gave up 1 base, with 9 bases separating them. The CDR3 is 13 amino acids.

This clone is labeled medium-sized. The chain carries TRBV1 and TRBJ2-3; the D call of TRBD2 is as the table states it, not checked on the DNA. TRBV1 has pseudogene status. The CDR3 sequence is 16 residues long. The CDR3 coding sequence is TGCGCCAGCAGCCAAGGGTCAGCGGGGGGCACAGATACGCAGTATTTT. This translates into CASSQGSAGGTDTQYF.

The rearrangement links TRBV14 to TRBJ2-7, with D unclear. Germline values: CDR1 SGHDN, CDR2 FVKESK. Trimming removed 0 bases from V and 6 bases from J, with 9 bases in between. This CDR3 has 13 residues. The CDR3 DNA follows: TGTGCCAGCAGCCAAGATTATTGGGGCGAGCAGTACTTC. It encodes CASSQDYWGEQYF.

This clone was detected a few times. The V and J genes are TRBV11-3 and TRBJ1-4; unclear D gene. V lost 5 bases and J 1 base, leaving 11 bases between the germline ends. Germline V gene data show CDR1 as SGHNT and CDR2 as YENEEA. The CDR3 runs 15 residues. CDR3 nucleotides: TGTGCCAGCAGCCCTTGGGGTGGAACTAATGAAAAACTGTTTTTT. As protein: CASSPWGGTNEKLFF.

The chain joins TRBV19 to TRBJ2-7; 10 bases align to TRBD2. There are 16 residues in the CDR3. J lost 2 bases, V lost 4 bases, and 8 bases had no gene match. Looked up from germline, CDR1 is LNHDA and CDR2 is SQIVND (reference sequence). The CDR3 sequence: CASSRRAGGDTYEQYF. The DNA for the CDR3 is TGTGCCAGTAGTAGGAGAGCGGGAGGGGATACCTACGAGCAGTACTTC.

Sample share makes this clone medium-sized. This chain joins TRBV11-3 and TRBJ1-5; tentatively, D is TRBD1 (6 bases). Trimming shortened V by 6 bases and J by 5 bases, and 17 bases separated the two germline ends. Germline assignment: CDR1 SGHNT and CDR2 YENEEA. CDR3 length: 15 residues. In DNA form, the CDR3 reads TGTGCCAGCAGTTCAGGGGAGGGGGGGCATCAGCCCCAGCATTTT. This codes for CASSSGEGGHQPQHF.

This clone appeared a few times. The V call is TRBV16, the J call TRBJ2-1; TRBD1 aligns across 8 bases. V was clipped by 1 base and J by 6 bases; unmatched bases: 2. CDR1 KGHSY and CDR2 FQNENV come from the germline V gene. The CDR3 covers 14 residues. The CDR3 loop reads CASSQWTGSNEQFF. The CDR3 bases are TGTGCCAGCAGCCAATGGACAGGGTCCAATGAGCAGTTCTTC.

This clone is termed medium-sized (0.01 to 0.1%). This chain links TRBV6-8 with TRBJ1-2; 7 positions match TRBD1. The CDR3 extends over 15 amino acids. The V segment lost 0 bases and the J segment 4 bases; nucleotides outside the gene matches: 5. The V gene's germline CDR1 is MNHGY and CDR2 SAAAGT. The CDR3 DNA is TGTGCCAGCAGTTACTCAGACAGGGCGAGCTATGGCTACACCTTC. It translates to CASSYSDRASYGYTF.

V usage is TRBV29-1 and J usage is TRBJ1-2; the D gene is possibly TRBD1 (5 bases). The V end was cut by 0 bases, the J end by 7 bases, with 18 bases between. CDR1 SQVTM and CDR2 ANQGSEA come from the germline V gene. The CDR3 runs 15 residues. The CDR3 sequence: CSVEDPGQGSFGYTF. The CDR3 nucleotides read TGCAGCGTTGAAGATCCCGGGCAGGGCAGTTTTGGCTACACCTTC.

This clone was picked up a small number of times. This chain connects TRBV11-3 to TRBJ1-5; no firm D call. CDR3 size: 15 residues. Trimming took off 5 bases at V and 1 base at J, with 12 bases between the two ends. Germline values: CDR1 SGHNT, CDR2 YENEEA. The CDR3 sequence: CASSRGVGSNQPQHF. The CDR3 DNA reads as TGTGCCAGCAGCCGCGGGGTAGGGAGCAATCAGCCCCAGCATTTT.

The chain couples TRBV30 to TRBJ2-7; D tentatively reads TRBD1 or TRBD2 (6 bases each). CDR1 is GTSNPN, CDR2 SVGIG, per germline (reference sequence). V lost 6 bases, J lost 0 bases, and 18 bases lay in between. CDR3 length: 15 residues. The CDR3 is CACRIGGISSYEQYF. The CDR3 DNA reads as TGTGCCTGCCGCATAGGGGGGATCAGCTCCTACGAGCAGTACTTC. The whole variable domain, filled in from reference TRBV30 and TRBJ2-7, reads SQTIHQWPATLVQPVGSPLSLECTVEGTSNPNLYWYRQAAGRGLQLLFYSVGIGQISSEVPQNLSASRPQDRQFILSSKKLLLSDSGFYLCACRIGGISSYEQYFGPGTRLTVT.

This clone was seen more than once but under ten times. The chain carries TRBV19 and TRBJ2-1; TRBD2 matches 12 bases. Germline CDR1 and CDR2: LNHDA and SQIVND (reference sequence). The V segment lost 3 bases and the J segment 9 bases; nucleotides outside the gene matches: 6. There are 15 residues in the CDR3. CDR3 nucleotide sequence: TGTGCCAGTAGTATGAGTTCTAGCGGGGGGGGTGAGCAGTTCTTC. It is translated as CASSMSSSGGGEQFF.

This clone is categorized as medium-sized. The CDR3 protein is CASSKLQGSETQYF. The CDR3, as DNA: TGTGCCAGCAGCAAATTACAGGGTTCGGAGACCCAGTACTTC. The J gene is TRBJ2-5, the V gene TRBV11-3; D perhaps matches TRBD1 (6 bases). V was clipped by 5 bases and J by 5 bases, with 15 bases between them. There are 14 residues in the CDR3. Germline V gene sequence: CDR1 SGHNT, CDR2 YENEEA.

The J gene is TRBJ1-1, the V gene TRBV29-1, with 7 bases that match TRBD1. CDR3 size: 13 residues. Per germline, CDR1 SQVTM and CDR2 ANQGSEA. V dropped 2 bases and J dropped 4; count of bases not matched to a gene: 4. The CDR3 here is CSVERQGGTEAFF. In DNA form, the CDR3 reads TGCAGCGTTGAACGGCAGGGGGGCACTGAAGCTTTCTTT.

The chain recombines TRBV19 with TRBJ2-7; TRBD1 agrees at 9 bases. Germline trimming cut 10 bases from V and 5 bases from J; bases unmatched to any gene: 15. Germline CDR1 is LNHDA and CDR2 is SQIVND (reference sequence). CDR3 length: 15 amino acids. CDR3 sequence reads: CATSTAGQGKNEQYF. CDR3 DNA: TGTGCCACCTCAACAGCGGGACAGGGAAAAAACGAGCAGTACTTC.

This clone was detected only a few times. The chain carries TRBV11-3 and TRBJ2-1; TRBD1 matches at 7 bases. CDR3 length: 15 amino acids. V lost 5 bases to trimming and J lost 6 bases; unmatched junction nucleotides: 10. Looked up from germline, CDR1 is SGHNT and CDR2 is YENEEA. DNA of the CDR3: TGTGCCAGCAGCCTGGCGGACAGGTTGGGCAATGAGCAGTTCTTC. Protein product: CASSLADRLGNEQFF.

The rearrangement links TRBV6-8 to TRBJ2-2; weak D call: TRBD1 (5 bases). Germline assignment: CDR1 MNHGY and CDR2 SAAAGT. This CDR3 is 14 amino acids long. V gave up 7 bases and J gave up 7 bases, with 16 bases separating them. The DNA of the CDR3 is TGTGCCAGCATTCTCAATCAGGGCGTCGGGGAGCTGTTTTTT. Its protein product is CASILNQGVGELFF.

The genes are TRBV6-8 and TRBJ2-7, with TRBD2 as a possible D gene (5 bases). This CDR3 is 15 amino acids long. Trimming removed 7 bases from V and 0 bases from J, with 16 bases in between. Looked up from germline, CDR1 is MNHGY and CDR2 is SAAAGT. CDR3 sequence: CASMRAATDSYEQYF. The DNA for the CDR3 is TGTGCCAGCATGAGGGCCGCGACGGACTCCTACGAGCAGTACTTC.

The gene calls are TRBV28 and TRBJ2-2; D call uncertain. Germline CDR1 reads MDHEN; CDR2 reads SYDVKM. The CDR3 runs 12 residues. Trimming removed 5 bases at V and 14 bases at J, with 15 bases between. Written as DNA, the CDR3 is TGTGCCAGCAGTCCATCCCCCCTTCGACTGTTTTTT. Protein: CASSPSPLRLFF. Filled out from reference TRBV28 and TRBJ2-2, the complete variable domain reads DVKVTQSSRYLVKRTGEKVFLECVQDMDHENMFWYRQDPGLGLRLIYFSYDVKMKEKGDIPEGYSVSREKKERFSLILESASTNQTSMYLCASSPSPLRLFFGEGSRLTVL.

V and J are TRBV11-1 and TRBJ2-1; 8 positions agree with TRBD2. The CDR3 has 17 residues. J lost 0 bases, V lost 5 bases, and 9 bases had no gene match. The germline gives CDR1 SGHAT, CDR2 FQDESV (reference sequence). For the CDR3, the DNA is TGTGCCAGCAGCCCCTTGGCGGGAGGCCTCTCCTACAATGAGCAGTTCTTC. This encodes CASSPLAGGLSYNEQFF. Filled out from reference TRBV11-1 and TRBJ2-1, the complete variable domain reads EAEVAQSPRYKITEKSQAVAFWCDPISGHATLYWYRQILGQGPELLVQFQDESVVDDSQLPKDRFSAERLKGVDSTLKIQPAELGDSAMYLCASSPLAGGLSYNEQFFGPGTRLTVL.

The chain employs TRBV19 and TRBJ1-1; 10 nucleotides match TRBD1. V lost 6 bases, J lost 4 bases, and 8 bases stayed unmatched. In germline, CDR1 is LNHDA, CDR2 SQIVND (reference sequence). The CDR3 runs to 15 residues. CDR3 DNA: TGTGCCAGTAGCCTCACCGGGACAGGGGTCACTGAAGCTTTCTTT. Encoded protein: CASSLTGTGVTEAFF.

This chain connects TRBV10-2 to TRBJ2-1; TRBD2 matches 10 bases. CDR1 WSHSY and CDR2 SAAADI come from the germline V gene. The CDR3 sequence is 15 residues long. Trimming removed 2 bases from V and 6 bases from J; junction bases left unmatched: 4. As DNA, the CDR3 is TGCGCCAGCAGTGAGCTAGCGGGGGAGTTCAATGAGCAGTTCTTC. Residues: CASSELAGEFNEQFF.

The V and J genes are TRBV11-3 and TRBJ2-5; 7 nucleotides agree with TRBD1. The CDR3 has 15 residues. The junction had 8 bases not matched to a gene; V was cut back by 5 bases and J by 2 bases. CDR1 and CDR2 from the germline V gene are SGHNT and YENEEA. The CDR3 reads CASSQKQGTQETQYF. The DNA for the CDR3 is TGTGCCAGCAGCCAGAAACAGGGGACACAAGAGACCCAGTACTTC. The variable domain in full, completed from reference TRBV11-3 and TRBJ2-5, reads EAGVVQSPRYKIIEKKQPVAFWCNPISGHNTLYWYLQNLGQGPELLIRYENEEAVDDSQLPKDRFSAERLKGVDSTLKIQPAELGDSAVYLCASSQKQGTQETQYFGPGTRLLVL.

In this sample, this clone turned up a few times. The V call is TRBV6-8, the J call TRBJ2-7; TRBD2 matches at 8 bases. Unmatched junction bases numbered 4, after V lost 4 bases and J lost 2 bases. The CDR3 covers 14 residues. From germline, CDR1 is MNHGY and CDR2 SAAAGT. The CDR3 reads CASSLRREAYEQYF. The CDR3 coding sequence is TGTGCCAGCAGTTTACGGCGGGAGGCCTACGAGCAGTACTTC.

In its sample, this clone is large. The rearrangement uses TRBV28 and TRBJ1-1; D unclear. V was shortened by 2 bases and J by 5 bases, with 12 bases between the two germline ends. CDR3 length: 14 amino acids. Germline values: CDR1 MDHEN, CDR2 SYDVKM. The CDR3 nucleotides read TGTGCCAGCAGTTTACGACCTTGGCGGACTGAAGCTTTCTTT. Translation gives CASSLRPWRTEAFF.

The sample holds a few counts of this clone. In DNA, the CDR3 is TGCGCCAGCAGCCAAGGCGCAATGGGTACGGCATCCTCTTGGGGCTACACCTTC. Protein: CASSQGAMGTASSWGYTF. The chain is built from TRBV4-1 and TRBJ1-2; D is ambiguous. Trimming took 1 base from V and 8 from J, leaving 26 bases between them. CDR3 length equals 18 residues. Germline V gives CDR1 MGHRA, CDR2 YSYEKL.

This chain connects TRBV11-3 to TRBJ2-3, with a possible D match to TRBD2 (7 bases). V lost 4 bases to trimming and J lost 5 bases, with 16 bases between them. Germline CDR1 SGHNT, CDR2 YENEEA. The CDR3 consists of 15 residues. CDR3 nucleotides: TGTGCCAGCAGCTCCCGGGGGGCAGGTGGAGATACGCAGTATTTT. The encoded protein is CASSSRGAGGDTQYF.

This clone came up a few times. J is TRBJ2-2 and V is TRBV11-3; D not certain. The V end was cut by 0 bases, the J end by 5 bases, with 7 bases between. This CDR3 spans 14 amino acids. Germline V gene lookup returns CDR1 SGHNT and CDR2 YENEEA. CDR3 DNA: TGTGCCAGCAGCTTAGAGGAGAGGACCGGGGAGCTGTTTTTT. As protein: CASSLEERTGELFF.

CDR3 sequence: CAISDRDSSNQPQHF. The CDR3 coding sequence is TGTGCCATCAGCGACCGGGACAGTAGCAATCAGCCCCAGCATTTT. V gene TRBV6-8 combines with J gene TRBJ1-5; 7 bases align to TRBD1. Trimming at V came to 10 bases and at J to 0 bases, leaving 9 bases not matched to a gene. This CDR3 contains 15 residues. Germline V gives CDR1 MNHGY, CDR2 SAAAGT.